This TCR beta chain was captured by sequencing in a study of blood T cell repertoires in COVID-19. Study overall: The United States, Italy and Spain supplied acute and convalescent COVID-19 samples. T cells, B-cell-depleted T cells, or PBMCs supplied cDNA or gDNA.

Authors' data handling: By means of reference gene primer amplification, nucleated cell counts were estimated. Data came from immunoSEQ multiplex PCR; TCRdb stores just in-frame clones and leaves some out. The DNA was the basis for D and trimming; V, J and clone size are from that table. Of hundreds of thousands of clones listed, approximately 91% are singletons. Trimming removed 5 bases from V and 8 bases from J; junction bases left unmatched: 14. This CDR3 has 16 residues. In germline, CDR1 is SEHNR, CDR2 FQNEAQ (reference sequence). This chain links TRBV7-9 with TRBJ1-4, with TRBD1 matching 7 bases. The specimen sequenced was peripheral blood. The receptor was derived from a man younger than 35 with active or convalescent COVID-19. The chain's CDR3 is CASSDLVGTDSEKLFF. Here the CDR3 DNA reads TGTGCCAGCAGCGATTTAGTAGGGACAGATAGCGAAAAACTGTTTTTT. Together with reference TRBV7-9 and TRBJ1-4, the CDR3 gives the full variable domain: DTGVSQNPRHKITKRGQNVTFRCDPISEHNRLYWYRQTLGQGPEFLTYFQNEAQLEKSRLLSDRFSAERPKGSFSTLEIQRTEQGDSAMYLCASSDLVGTDSEKLFFGSGTQLSVL.